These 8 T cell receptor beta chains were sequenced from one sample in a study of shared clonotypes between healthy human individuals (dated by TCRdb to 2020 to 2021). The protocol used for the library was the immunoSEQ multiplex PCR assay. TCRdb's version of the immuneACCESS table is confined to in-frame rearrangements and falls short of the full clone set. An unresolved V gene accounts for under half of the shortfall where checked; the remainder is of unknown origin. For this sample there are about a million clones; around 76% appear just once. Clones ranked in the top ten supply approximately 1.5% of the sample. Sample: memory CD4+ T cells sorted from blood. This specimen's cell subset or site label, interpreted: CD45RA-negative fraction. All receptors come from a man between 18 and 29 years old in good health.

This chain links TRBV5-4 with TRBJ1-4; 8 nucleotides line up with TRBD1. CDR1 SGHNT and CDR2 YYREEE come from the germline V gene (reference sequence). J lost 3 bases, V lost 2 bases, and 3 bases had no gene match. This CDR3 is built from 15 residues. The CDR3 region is CASSFTGGPNEKLFF. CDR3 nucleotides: TGTGCCAGCAGCTTTACAGGGGGTCCTAATGAAAAACTGTTTTTT.

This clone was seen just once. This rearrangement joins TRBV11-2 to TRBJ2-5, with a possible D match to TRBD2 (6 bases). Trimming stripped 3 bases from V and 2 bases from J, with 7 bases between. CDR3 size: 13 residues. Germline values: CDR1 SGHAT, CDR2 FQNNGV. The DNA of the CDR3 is TGTGCCAGCAGCTTGGGGGGACAAGAGACCCAGTACTTC. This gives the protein CASSLGGQETQYF.

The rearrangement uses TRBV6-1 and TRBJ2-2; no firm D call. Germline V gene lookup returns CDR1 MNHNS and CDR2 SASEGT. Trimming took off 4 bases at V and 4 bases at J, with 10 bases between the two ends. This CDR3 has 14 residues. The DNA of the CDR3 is TGTGCCAGCAGTGTGGAGCTCCCCACCGGGGAGCTGTTTTTT. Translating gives CASSVELPTGELFF.

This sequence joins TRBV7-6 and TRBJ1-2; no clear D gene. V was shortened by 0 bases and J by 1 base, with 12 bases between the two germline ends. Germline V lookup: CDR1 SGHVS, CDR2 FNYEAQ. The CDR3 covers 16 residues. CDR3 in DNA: TGTGCCAGCAGCTTAGCAGGTTCAGCACTTAACTATGGCTACACCTTC. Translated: CASSLAGSALNYGYTF.

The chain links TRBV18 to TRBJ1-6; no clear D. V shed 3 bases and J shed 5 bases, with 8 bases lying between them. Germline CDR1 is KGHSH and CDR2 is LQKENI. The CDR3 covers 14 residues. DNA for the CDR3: TGTGCCAGCTCACCCGACGCCAATAATTCACCCCTCCACTTT. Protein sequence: CASSPDANNSPLHF.

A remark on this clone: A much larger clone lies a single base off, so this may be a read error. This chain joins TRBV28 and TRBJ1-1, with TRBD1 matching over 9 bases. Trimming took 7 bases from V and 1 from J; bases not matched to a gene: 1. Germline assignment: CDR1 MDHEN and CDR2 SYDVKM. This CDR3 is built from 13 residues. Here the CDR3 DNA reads TGTGCCAGCAAGGGACAGGGGAACACTGAAGCTTTCTTT. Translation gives CASKGQGNTEAFF.

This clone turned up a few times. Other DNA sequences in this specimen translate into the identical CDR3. The CDR3 reads CASSQGGNQPQHF. CDR3 bases: TGTGCCAGCAGCCAAGGGGGGAATCAGCCCCAGCATTTT. This chain connects TRBV14 to TRBJ1-5; D possibly corresponds to TRBD1 (5 bases). The CDR3 runs 13 residues. V lost 1 base to trimming and J lost 4 bases, with 5 bases between them. In germline, CDR1 is SGHDN, CDR2 FVKESK.

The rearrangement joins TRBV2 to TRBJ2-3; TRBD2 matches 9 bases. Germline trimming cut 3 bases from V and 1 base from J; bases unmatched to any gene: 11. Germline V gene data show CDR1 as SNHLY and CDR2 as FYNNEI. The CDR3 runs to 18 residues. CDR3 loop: CASSEGAGGPGGTDTQYF. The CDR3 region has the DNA TGTGCCAGCAGTGAGGGAGCGGGAGGCCCTGGGGGCACAGATACGCAGTATTTT. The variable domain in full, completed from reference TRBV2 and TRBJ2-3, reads EPEVTQTPSHQVTQMGQEVILRCVPISNHLYFYWYRQILGQKVEFLVSFYNNEISEKSEIFDDQFSVERPDGSNFTLKIRSTKLEDSAMYFCASSEGAGGPGGTDTQYFGPGTRLTVL.